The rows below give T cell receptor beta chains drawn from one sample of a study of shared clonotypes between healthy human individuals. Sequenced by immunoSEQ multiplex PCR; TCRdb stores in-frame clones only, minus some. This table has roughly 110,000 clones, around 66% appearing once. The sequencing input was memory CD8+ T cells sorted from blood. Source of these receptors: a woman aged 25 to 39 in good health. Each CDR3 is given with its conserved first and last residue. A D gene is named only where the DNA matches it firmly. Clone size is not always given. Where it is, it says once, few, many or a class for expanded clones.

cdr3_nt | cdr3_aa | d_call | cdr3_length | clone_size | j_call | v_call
TGTGCCAGCAGCTTACCCGGGAGGGAACATCAAGAGACCCAGTACTTC | CASSLPGREHQETQYF | TRBD2 | 16 | many | TRBJ2-5 | TRBV11-3
TGTGCCAGCAGTTATAGCGGGAGAGCCGGGAATGAGCAGTTCTTC | CASSYSGRAGNEQFF | TRBD2 | 15 | - | TRBJ2-1 | TRBV6-5
TGTGCCAGCAGCCCAGGGGGTAGCGGGAAGGGCGAGCAGTACTTC | CASSPGGSGKGEQYF | - | 15 | - | TRBJ2-7 | TRBV7-2
TGTGCCAGCAGTAGCCCCCTCGGACAGGGGGCTTCAGATACGCAGTATTTT | CASSSPLGQGASDTQYF | TRBD1 | 17 | few | TRBJ2-3 | TRBV25-1
TGTGCCACCAGCAGCAAAATCGGGACAGGGGATGAAAAACTGTTTTTT | CATSSKIGTGDEKLFF | TRBD1 | 16 | - | TRBJ1-4 | TRBV15
TGTGCCAGCAGTTTACAGGGCTCAACTAATGAAAAACTGTTTTTT | CASSLQGSTNEKLFF | - | 15 | - | TRBJ1-4 | TRBV27
TGTGCCAGCAGGAAGGGGCCAACCTACGAGCAGTACTTC | CASRKGPTYEQYF | - | 13 | few | TRBJ2-7 | TRBV6-6
TGCAGCGTTGATTCCCGCAATGAGCAGTTCTTC | CSVDSRNEQFF | - | 11 | - | TRBJ2-1 | TRBV29-1
TGTGCCATCAGTGATTGGGGAACCGAAGAGACCCAGTACTTC | CAISDWGTEETQYF | - | 14 | - | TRBJ2-5 | TRBV10-3
TGTGCCAGCAGGATCGCCGGGACGGTGAACACTGAAGCTTTCTTT | CASRIAGTVNTEAFF | - | 15 | few | TRBJ1-1 | TRBV2
TGTGCCAGCAGTTTGATTCTAAACAGGGAGGGTCATGGCTACACCTTC | CASSLILNREGHGYTF | - | 16 | - | TRBJ1-2 | TRBV28
TGTGCCAGCAGTTTATACGTCACAGGTTTATATGCAACTAATGAAAAACTGTTTTTT | CASSLYVTGLYATNEKLFF | - | 19 | once | TRBJ1-4 | TRBV28
TGTGCCAGCAAAAGGAACTACGAGCAGTACTTC | CASKRNYEQYF | - | 11 | - | TRBJ2-7 | TRBV2
TGCGCCAGCAGCTTGGCCGTCATTTCGAGCTCCTACGAGCAGTACTTC | CASSLAVISSSYEQYF | - | 16 | - | TRBJ2-7 | TRBV5-1
TGTGCCAGCAGCTCCAGACAGGGAGCAGATACGCAGTATTTT | CASSSRQGADTQYF | TRBD1 | 14 | - | TRBJ2-3 | TRBV5-8
TGTGCCAGCAGTGACCTAGCGGGGGAGGGGAAAAAAGAGACCCAGTACTTC | CASSDLAGEGKKETQYF | TRBD2 | 17 | - | TRBJ2-5 | TRBV25-1
TGTGCCTGGAGTGAAGGGTTCACTGAAGCTTTCTTT | CAWSEGFTEAFF | - | 12 | once | TRBJ1-1 | TRBV30
TGTGCTACCCGACGAGGCTCTGAAGCTTTCTTT | CATRRGSEAFF | - | 11 | many | TRBJ1-1 | TRBV5-4
TGTGCCAGCAGCTTATTGGGGCCTAGGGATGGAAACACCATATATTTT | CASSLLGPRDGNTIYF | - | 16 | - | TRBJ1-3 | TRBV7-9
TGCGCCAGCAACCGACAGACGAGCTCCTACAATGAGCAGTTCTTC | CASNRQTSSYNEQFF | - | 15 | - | TRBJ2-1 | TRBV5-1
TGTGCCAGCAGCCGTAGGATAGATGAAAAACTGTTTTTT | CASSRRIDEKLFF | - | 13 | - | TRBJ1-4 | TRBV7-9
TGTGCCAGCAGTTTATGGCGGGTGAACACTGAAGCTTTCTTT | CASSLWRVNTEAFF | - | 14 | once | TRBJ1-1 | TRBV28
TGTGCCAGCAGCCAGGAGAGCGGGAGTCTAGGAGATACGCAGTATTTT | CASSQESGSLGDTQYF | TRBD2 | 16 | - | TRBJ2-3 | TRBV5-4
TGTGCCAGCAGCGGTGACAGGGCCTACGAGCAGTACTTC | CASSGDRAYEQYF | TRBD1 | 13 | few | TRBJ2-7 | TRBV25-1
TGTGCCAGCAGCCCCGCCTGGCTGAACACTGAAGCTTTCTTT | CASSPAWLNTEAFF | - | 14 | many | TRBJ1-1 | TRBV2
TGTGCCAGTAAGGGCAGCTACAATGAGCAGTTCTTC | CASKGSYNEQFF | - | 12 | - | TRBJ2-1 | TRBV19
TGTGCCAGCAGCTTGGTGGGGTCGCGGGGGGCCAACGTCCTGACTTTC | CASSLVGSRGANVLTF | - | 16 | - | TRBJ2-6 | TRBV5-6
TGCGCCAGCAGCTTGGGGTGGACTGATGGCTACACCTTC | CASSLGWTDGYTF | - | 13 | - | TRBJ1-2 | TRBV5-1
TGCGCCAGCAGCTTGGTAGGGACAGGGGGTGAGGAGCAGTACTTC | CASSLVGTGGEEQYF | TRBD1 | 15 | - | TRBJ2-7 | TRBV5-1
TGTGCCAGCAGTGTACGTGTCGTGGGCACTGAAGCTTTCTTT | CASSVRVVGTEAFF | - | 14 | - | TRBJ1-1 | TRBV6-4
TGTGCCAGCAGGGCAAACGGACAGACCAATGGCTACACCTTC | CASRANGQTNGYTF | - | 14 | - | TRBJ1-2 | TRBV28
TGTGCCAGCAGCCAAGGGGGCGCCGGCTATGGCTACACCTTC | CASSQGGAGYGYTF | - | 14 | - | TRBJ1-2 | TRBV4-2
TGCGCCAGCAGCCCGCGACAGGGACGGGTTGGAGAGACCCAGTACTTC | CASSPRQGRVGETQYF | TRBD1 | 16 | many | TRBJ2-5 | TRBV4-1
TGTGCCAGCAGTGCCGAGGGTACTGGGGCCAACGTCCTGACTTTC | CASSAEGTGANVLTF | - | 15 | many | TRBJ2-6 | TRBV6-1
TGTGCCAGCAGCTTAGCAATCGTCGCAACCAATGAGCAGTTCTTC | CASSLAIVATNEQFF | - | 15 | few | TRBJ2-1 | TRBV7-6
TGTGCCAGCAGTGAAGAGCACCCCCATTACGAGCAGTACTTC | CASSEEHPHYEQYF | - | 14 | - | TRBJ2-7 | TRBV6-1
TGTGCCAGCAGCAAAGGTCCCGAAGGTCAGCCCCAGCATTTT | CASSKGPEGQPQHF | - | 14 | - | TRBJ1-5 | TRBV21-1
TGCGCCAGCAGCCAAGAACTCCAGGCCCACACAGATACGCAGTATTTT | CASSQELQAHTDTQYF | - | 16 | - | TRBJ2-3 | TRBV4-1
TGCAGCGTTTTTGGGCGGGATCAAATAAATGAGCAGTTCTTC | CSVFGRDQINEQFF | - | 14 | - | TRBJ2-1 | TRBV29-1
TGTGCCAGCAGCCCAGGACAGGAGAACACTGAAGCTTTCTTT | CASSPGQENTEAFF | TRBD1 | 14 | - | TRBJ1-1 | TRBV6-4
TGTGCCAGCAGCTTACGGGACTACTTACAAGAGACCCAGTACTTC | CASSLRDYLQETQYF | TRBD2 | 15 | - | TRBJ2-5 | TRBV7-2
TGTGCCAGCAGCTTAGCGCTTTTTGGGGTGGAGGCCCCTCAGCCCCAGCATTTT | CASSLALFGVEAPQPQHF | - | 18 | - | TRBJ1-5 | TRBV7-8
TGTGCCAGCAGCCCGAGGGGGGGCGGCACCGGGGAGCTGTTTTTT | CASSPRGGGTGELFF | - | 15 | once | TRBJ2-2 | TRBV13
TGTGCCAGCAGCCGAACGGGACTACAACACAATACGCAGTATTTT | CASSRTGLQHNTQYF | TRBD2 | 15 | - | TRBJ2-3 | TRBV7-8
TGTGCCAGCAGCCCCCGGGGGGGAAGCGCCTACAATGAGCAGTTCTTC | CASSPRGGSAYNEQFF | TRBD2 | 16 | few | TRBJ2-1 | TRBV7-9
TGTGCCAGCAGTGCCCTACTAAGGGATGAGCAGTTCTTC | CASSALLRDEQFF | - | 13 | - | TRBJ2-1 | TRBV6-5
TGCGCCAGCAGCTTGCGACAGGGGGCGCCTGGCTACACCTTC | CASSLRQGAPGYTF | TRBD1 | 14 | - | TRBJ1-2 | TRBV5-1
TGTGCCAGCAGCTTAGTTGGGACAAAGAACACTGAAGCTTTCTTT | CASSLVGTKNTEAFF | - | 15 | few | TRBJ1-1 | TRBV7-9
TGTGCCAGCAGCTTAACAGCAGAAACCTCTGGGGCCAACGTCCTGACTTTC | CASSLTAETSGANVLTF | - | 17 | - | TRBJ2-6 | TRBV7-3
TGTGCCAGCAGTGGGACAGGAATTTTTCCTTGGACCTTC | CASSGTGIFPWTF | TRBD1 | 13 | - | TRBJ1-2 | TRBV6-1
TGTGCCACCAGCGGGGGGGAGCCGGCAGATACGCAGTATTTT | CATSGGEPADTQYF | TRBD2 | 14 | few | TRBJ2-3 | TRBV6-4
TGTGCCAGCAGCTCAGATTTGACAGCTTATAGCAATCAGCCCCAGCATTTT | CASSSDLTAYSNQPQHF | - | 17 | - | TRBJ1-5 | TRBV7-2
TGTGCCAGCAGCCCCTGGGGGGATTCACCCCTCCACTTT | CASSPWGDSPLHF | - | 13 | many | TRBJ1-6 | TRBV7-2
TGTGCCAGCAGTGAAGTTGCGGGAGGGCCGGTTGAGCAGTTCTTC | CASSEVAGGPVEQFF | TRBD2 | 15 | - | TRBJ2-1 | TRBV2